This T cell receptor beta chain emerged from a study of T cell repertoires in cytomegalovirus infection. The germline gives CDR1 SEHNR, CDR2 FQNEAQ (reference sequence). V dropped 0 bases and J dropped 7 bases, with 12 bases sitting between them. The CDR3 is 15 amino acids. TCRdb itself ran the reads through MiXCR, one entry per CDR3 protein. There are hundreds of thousands of distinct CDR3 sequences in the sample; around 29% occur only once, and roughly 20% lies in the top ten. Turning to this clonotype: Antigen unknown.

The genes are TRBV7-9 and TRBJ2-2, with a possible D match to TRBD2 (6 bases). The sample in question was cultured PBMCs, obtained from culture after CMV antigen stimulation. The sequence derives from a human donor in good health (CMV status not recorded). Some clones in this sample may be carry-over from other donors' samples. The CDR3 DNA reads TGTGCCAGCAGCTTAGCGGCGGGGCCGATCGGGGAGCTGTTTTTT. Translated, it gives CASSLAAGPIGELFF.